The present entry profiles one T cell receptor beta chain with its context. Its antigen is unidentified. This specimen belongs to a study of PD-L1 blockade in urothelial cancer. Study context: Of some 28 patients, about 24 were males with bladder-origin urothelial cancer. T cell content in blood samples showed a median of 141,255. In terms of prior chemotherapy, patients had received 0 to 3 regimens.

Some clones are missing from TCRdb's copy, which holds only in-frame ones; the method was immunoSEQ multiplex PCR. The table includes 70,000 or so clones, approximately 87% detected once. The CDR3 contains 14 residues. CDR1 LNHDA and CDR2 SQIVND come from the germline V gene (reference sequence). V lost 6 bases and J lost 3; bases outside the gene matches: 3. As for time point: pretreatment peripheral blood. General study results and limits: Pretreatment clonality of the blood TCR repertoire below the median was predictive of superior survival.

The sequencing used PBMCs, collected around atezolizumab (anti-PD-L1) treatment. This receptor was identified in an older man with urothelial cancer. This sequence joins TRBV19 and TRBJ2-1; 9 bases are a match to TRBD2. This CDR3 is CASRPSGNYNEQFF. The CDR3 DNA reads TGTGCCAGTAGACCTAGCGGGAACTACAATGAGCAGTTCTTC.